These 25 T cell receptor beta chains came from one sample sequenced in a study of blood T cell repertoires in COVID-19. TCRdb's copy holds only in-frame clones and misses some; the assay was immunoSEQ multiplex PCR. The sample gives 180,000 or so clones, about 86% of which show up once; roughly 7.3% is in the top ten. The material sequenced was peripheral blood. All receptors derive from a woman of 80 years or more in a cohort sampled during active or convalescent COVID-19.

Worth noting for this clone: Other DNA sequences in the same sample also yield this CDR3. The rearrangement uses TRBV3-1 (or the pseudogene TRBV3-2) and TRBJ1-5, with 9 bases that match TRBD1. The CDR3 runs 14 residues. V lost 3 bases to trimming and J lost 4 bases; unmatched junction nucleotides: 1. Germline CDR1 reads LGHDT; CDR2 reads YNNKEL (reference sequence). CDR3 sequence reads: CASSHGQGNQPQHF. DNA for the CDR3: TGTGCCAGCAGCCACGGACAGGGGAATCAGCCCCAGCATTTT.

The chain couples TRBV6-5 to TRBJ2-1, with D perhaps matching TRBD2 (7 bases). Germline V gene lookup returns CDR1 MNHEY and CDR2 SVGAGI. The CDR3 consists of 15 residues. V shed 6 bases and J shed 2 bases, with 14 bases lying between them. The CDR3 sequence is CASSAGGAAYNEQFF. The DNA for the CDR3 is TGTGCCAGCAGCGCTGGGGGGGCGGCCTACAATGAGCAGTTCTTC.

V and J are TRBV11-3 and TRBJ1-4, with D maybe TRBD1 (5 bases). From germline, CDR1 is SGHNT and CDR2 YENEEA. The CDR3 extends over 14 amino acids. V was clipped by 8 bases and J by 5 bases, with 15 bases between them. The CDR3 region is CASQGGDGNEKLFF. CDR3 sequence (DNA): TGTGCCAGCCAGGGCGGGGACGGCAATGAAAAACTGTTTTTT.

The gene calls are TRBV19 and TRBJ1-2; 7 bases fit TRBD1. The germline V gene encodes CDR1 LNHDA and CDR2 SQIVND (reference sequence). After removal of 3 bases from V and 5 bases from J, the junction contained 9 bases not matched to a gene. The CDR3 totals 15 residues. The CDR3 bases are TGTGCCAGTAGTATGGGGGACAGTCGTATGTATGGCTACACCTTC. Protein product: CASSMGDSRMYGYTF.

The genes are TRBV5-4 and TRBJ2-2; D is perhaps TRBD2 (5 bases). In germline, CDR1 is SGHNT, CDR2 YYREEE (reference sequence). CDR3 length: 14 residues. V was shortened by 1 base and J by 6 bases, with 10 bases between the two germline ends. CDR3 nucleotides: TGTGCCAGCAGCTTGACCGGGAAAGCCGGGGAGCTGTTTTTT. Translation: CASSLTGKAGELFF.

The rearrangement joins TRBV2 to TRBJ1-5; perhaps TRBD1 as D (6 bases). Trimming stripped 7 bases from V and 0 bases from J, with 13 bases between. There are 15 residues in the CDR3. Per germline, CDR1 SNHLY and CDR2 FYNNEI. CDR3 loop: CASNVQGNSNQPQHF. The CDR3 region has the DNA TGTGCCAGCAACGTACAGGGAAATAGCAATCAGCCCCAGCATTTT.

V gene TRBV11-2 combines with J gene TRBJ2-5; D not resolved. V was pared by 2 bases and J by 7 bases, with 11 bases between. This CDR3 comprises 13 residues. Germline V lookup: CDR1 SGHAT, CDR2 FQNNGV. The DNA of the CDR3 is TGTGCCAGCAGCTTAAAGATCCTCGGGACCCAGTACTTC. Amino acids: CASSLKILGTQYF.

V usage is TRBV27 and J usage is TRBJ2-7; tentative D call: TRBD2 (6 bases). Germline V gives CDR1 MNHEY, CDR2 SMNVEV (reference sequence). This CDR3 is 15 amino acids long. V dropped 5 bases and J dropped 2 bases, with 16 bases sitting between them. In DNA, the CDR3 is TGTGCCAGCAGTCCTAGCGTATCATGGCCCTACGAGCAGTACGTC. Its protein product is CASSPSVSWPYEQYV.

V usage is TRBV5-4 and J usage is TRBJ2-7, with TRBD2 identical over 8 bases. The length of the CDR3 is 14 residues. Trimming at V came to 4 bases and at J to 6 bases, leaving 9 bases not matched to a gene. The germline gives CDR1 SGHNT, CDR2 YYREEE (reference sequence). CDR3 DNA: TGTGCCAGCAGCAGGTTTCTAGCGGGTGGCGAGCAGTACGTC. Translating it yields CASSRFLAGGEQYV.

This clone was counted only a few times. The V call is TRBV18, the J call TRBJ2-7, with a possible D match to TRBD1 (5 bases). CDR1 is KGHSH, CDR2 LQKENI, per germline. Between the trimmed V and J ends, which lost 5 bases and 3 bases, there was a span of 11 bases. The CDR3 is made up of 13 amino acids. CDR3 sequence: CASSSTESYEQYF. CDR3 nucleotides: TGTGCCAGCTCATCGACAGAGAGCTACGAGCAGTACTTC.

This sequence joins TRBV10-3 and TRBJ1-3; 8 nucleotides align to TRBD1. Germline loops: CDR1 ENHRY, CDR2 SYGVKD. V dropped 6 bases and J dropped 3; count of bases not matched to a gene: 7. The CDR3 runs 15 residues. CDR3 sequence (DNA): TGTGCCATCAGCCCAGGACAGGGTGTTGGAAACACCATATATTTT. Encoded protein: CAISPGQGVGNTIYF.

The V and J genes are TRBV15 and TRBJ1-1; unclear D gene. The CDR3 is 14 residues long. Trimming took 2 bases from V and 4 from J, leaving 11 bases between them. Germline V gene lookup returns CDR1 LNHNV and CDR2 YYDKDF (reference sequence). The CDR3 here is CATSRPPPGTEAFF. For the CDR3, the DNA is TGTGCCACCAGCAGACCGCCACCCGGCACTGAAGCTTTCTTT.

The rearrangement joins TRBV6-5 to TRBJ2-1; TRBD1 might be the D (5 bases). The CDR3 has 11 residues. Trimming pared 11 bases from V and 7 bases from J, leaving 12 bases between. Germline CDR1 and CDR2: MNHEY and SVGAGI. This CDR3 is CAVRGRNEQFF. CDR3 sequence (DNA): TGTGCCGTTAGGGGTCGGAATGAGCAGTTCTTC.

The chain joins TRBV7-2 to TRBJ1-2; no definite D call. The CDR3 sequence is 15 residues long. V dropped 7 bases and J dropped 2 bases, with 17 bases sitting between them. CDR1 SGHTA and CDR2 FQGNSA come from the germline V gene. The DNA for the CDR3 is TGTGCCAGCACTTCGGAGGGCTTGGCCAACTATGGCTACACCTTC. This translates into CASTSEGLANYGYTF.

This clone was counted once. The gene calls are TRBV2 and TRBJ1-4, with 10 bases aligning to TRBD1. With V trimmed by 7 bases and J by 8 bases, 13 bases remained unmatched. The CDR3 is made up of 16 amino acids. CDR1 and CDR2 from the germline V gene are SNHLY and FYNNEI. CDR3 in amino acids: CASIHTKGTGVEKLFF. CDR3 sequence (DNA): TGTGCCAGCATTCACACAAAGGGGACAGGGGTCGAAAAACTGTTTTTT.

J is TRBJ2-7 and V is TRBV7-9; possibly TRBD2 for D (6 bases). CDR1 and CDR2 (germline): SEHNR, FQNEAQ (reference sequence). This CDR3 spans 13 amino acids. Trimming stripped 4 bases from V and 3 bases from J, with 10 bases between. This CDR3 reads CASSSGVFYEQYF. For the CDR3, the DNA is TGTGCCAGCAGCTCGGGGGTTTTCTACGAGCAGTACTTC.

The chain carries TRBV9 and TRBJ2-1, with 11 positions matching TRBD2. The CDR3 has 17 residues. V lost 4 bases to trimming and J lost 0 bases; unmatched junction nucleotides: 6. CDR1 is SGDLS and CDR2 is YYNGEE in the germline V gene. The CDR3 DNA reads as TGTGCCAGCAGCTCCCGACTAGCGGGGTCCTCCTACAATGAGCAGTTCTTC. It translates to CASSSRLAGSSYNEQFF. Full variable domain (rest looked up from reference TRBV9 and TRBJ2-1): DSGVTQTPKHLITATGQRVTLRCSPRSGDLSVYWYQQSLDQGLQFLIQYYNGEERAKGNILERFSAQQFPDLHSELNLSSLELGDSALYFCASSSRLAGSSYNEQFFGPGTRLTVL.

The gene calls are TRBV10-2 and TRBJ1-1, with 7 positions matching TRBD1. Trimming cost V 6 bases and J 0 bases; bases outside gene matches: 1. Germline V CDR1 and CDR2: WSHSY, SAAADI. The CDR3 consists of 13 residues. Here the CDR3 DNA reads TGCGCCAGCAGGACAGGGCTGAACACTGAAGCTTTCTTT. Translating gives CASRTGLNTEAFF.

This clone showed up just once. Within the sample, other DNA sequences also encode this same CDR3. The chain recombines TRBV18 with TRBJ1-5; 7 nucleotides line up with TRBD1. The CDR3 is 14 amino acids. Germline V gene lookup returns CDR1 KGHSH and CDR2 LQKENI. J was trimmed by 7 bases and V by 3 bases; bases with no gene match: 6. The CDR3 is CASSPGTVGQPQHF. For the CDR3, the DNA is TGTGCCAGCTCACCCGGGACAGTCGGCCAGCCCCAGCATTTT.

The chain recombines TRBV5-1 with TRBJ1-3, with D possibly TRBD1 on 6 matching bases. The CDR3 has 14 residues. The germline gives CDR1 SGHRS, CDR2 YFSETQ. The germline V and J ends were trimmed by 0 bases and 5 bases, with 9 bases remaining between them. The CDR3: CASSLGQVRNTIYF. DNA for the CDR3: TGCGCCAGCAGCTTGGGACAGGTTAGAAACACCATATATTTT.

The genes are TRBV2 and TRBJ2-5; 10 bases are a match to TRBD2. V lost 5 bases, J lost 2 bases, and 5 bases stayed unmatched. This CDR3 contains 15 residues. The germline V gene has CDR1 SNHLY and CDR2 FYNNEI. The CDR3 spells CASSQELAGQETQYF. CDR3 sequence (DNA): TGTGCCAGCAGTCAAGAACTAGCGGGGCAAGAGACCCAGTACTTC.

The chain links TRBV5-1 to TRBJ1-6; D unclear. The germline V gene encodes CDR1 SGHRS and CDR2 YFSETQ. The CDR3 covers 15 residues. Between the trimmed V and J ends, which lost 0 bases and 10 bases, there was a span of 14 bases. The CDR3 here is CASSLGEASGSPLHF. CDR3 in DNA: TGCGCCAGCAGCTTGGGGGAGGCGAGTGGATCACCCCTCCACTTT.

This rearrangement joins TRBV9 to TRBJ2-6; D gene uncertain. The V gene's germline CDR1 is SGDLS and CDR2 YYNGEE. V was cut by 0 bases and J by 1 base, with 5 bases left in between. CDR3 length: 15 amino acids. DNA of the CDR3: TGTGCCAGCAGCGTAGTAAATTCTGGGGCCAACGTCCTGACTTTC. This gives the protein CASSVVNSGANVLTF.

This chain uses TRBV13 with TRBJ2-3; no clear D. The germline V gene encodes CDR1 PRHDT and CDR2 FYEKMQ (reference sequence). The V end lost 1 base, the J end lost 6 bases, and 8 bases lay between the germline ends. The CDR3 is made up of 13 amino acids. CDR3 DNA sequence: TGTGCCAGCAGCTTAGCCGAACGGGATACGCAGTATTTT. Translating it yields CASSLAERDTQYF.

This clone was seen just once. The chain joins TRBV19 to TRBJ2-1; 8 nucleotides match TRBD1. The CDR3 consists of 14 residues. Trimming took 3 bases from V and 8 from J; bases not matched to a gene: 6. Germline V gene sequence: CDR1 LNHDA, CDR2 SQIVND (reference sequence). The CDR3 region has the DNA TGTGCCAGTAGTATCCTGCCAGGGGGCGATGAGCAGTTCTTC. Its protein product is CASSILPGGDEQFF.